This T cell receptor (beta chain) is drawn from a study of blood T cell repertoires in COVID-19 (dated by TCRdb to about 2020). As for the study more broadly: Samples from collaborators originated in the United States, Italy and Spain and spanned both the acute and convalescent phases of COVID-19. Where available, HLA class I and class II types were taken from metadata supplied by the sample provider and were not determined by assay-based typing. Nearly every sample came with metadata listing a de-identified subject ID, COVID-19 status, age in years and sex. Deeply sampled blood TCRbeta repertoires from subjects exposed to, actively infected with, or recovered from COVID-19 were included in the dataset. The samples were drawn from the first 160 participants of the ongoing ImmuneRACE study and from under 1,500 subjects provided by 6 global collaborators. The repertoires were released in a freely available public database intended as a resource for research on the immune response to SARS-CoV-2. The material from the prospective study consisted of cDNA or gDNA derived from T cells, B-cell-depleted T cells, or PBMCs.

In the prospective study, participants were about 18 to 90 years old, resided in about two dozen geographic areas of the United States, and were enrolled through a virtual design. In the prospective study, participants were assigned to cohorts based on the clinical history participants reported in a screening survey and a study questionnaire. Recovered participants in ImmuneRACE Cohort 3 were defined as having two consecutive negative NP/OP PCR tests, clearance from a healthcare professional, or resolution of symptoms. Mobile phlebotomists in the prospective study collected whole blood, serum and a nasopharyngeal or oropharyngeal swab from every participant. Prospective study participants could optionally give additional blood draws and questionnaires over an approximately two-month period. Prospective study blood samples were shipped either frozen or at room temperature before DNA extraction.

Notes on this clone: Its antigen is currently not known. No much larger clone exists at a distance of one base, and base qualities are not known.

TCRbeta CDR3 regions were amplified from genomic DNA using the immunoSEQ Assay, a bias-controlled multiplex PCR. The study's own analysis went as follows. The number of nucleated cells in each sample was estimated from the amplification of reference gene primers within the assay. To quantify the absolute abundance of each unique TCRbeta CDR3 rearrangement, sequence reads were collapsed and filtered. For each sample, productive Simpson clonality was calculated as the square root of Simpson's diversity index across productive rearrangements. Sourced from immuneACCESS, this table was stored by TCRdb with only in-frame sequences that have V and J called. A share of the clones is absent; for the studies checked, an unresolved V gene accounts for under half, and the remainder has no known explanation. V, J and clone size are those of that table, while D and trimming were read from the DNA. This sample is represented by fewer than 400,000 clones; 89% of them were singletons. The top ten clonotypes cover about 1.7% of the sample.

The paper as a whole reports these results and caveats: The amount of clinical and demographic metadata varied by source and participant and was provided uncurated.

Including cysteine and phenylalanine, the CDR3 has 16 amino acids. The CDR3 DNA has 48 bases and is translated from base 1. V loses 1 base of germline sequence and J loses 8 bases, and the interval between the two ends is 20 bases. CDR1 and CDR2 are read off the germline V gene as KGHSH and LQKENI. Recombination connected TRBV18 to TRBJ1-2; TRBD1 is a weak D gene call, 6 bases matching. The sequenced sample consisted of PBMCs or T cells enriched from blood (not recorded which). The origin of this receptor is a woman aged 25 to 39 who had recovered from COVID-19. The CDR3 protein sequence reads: CASSPQKDPGVIGYTF. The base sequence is TGTGCCAGCTCACCACAAAAGGATCCAGGGGTGATCGGCTACACCTTC.